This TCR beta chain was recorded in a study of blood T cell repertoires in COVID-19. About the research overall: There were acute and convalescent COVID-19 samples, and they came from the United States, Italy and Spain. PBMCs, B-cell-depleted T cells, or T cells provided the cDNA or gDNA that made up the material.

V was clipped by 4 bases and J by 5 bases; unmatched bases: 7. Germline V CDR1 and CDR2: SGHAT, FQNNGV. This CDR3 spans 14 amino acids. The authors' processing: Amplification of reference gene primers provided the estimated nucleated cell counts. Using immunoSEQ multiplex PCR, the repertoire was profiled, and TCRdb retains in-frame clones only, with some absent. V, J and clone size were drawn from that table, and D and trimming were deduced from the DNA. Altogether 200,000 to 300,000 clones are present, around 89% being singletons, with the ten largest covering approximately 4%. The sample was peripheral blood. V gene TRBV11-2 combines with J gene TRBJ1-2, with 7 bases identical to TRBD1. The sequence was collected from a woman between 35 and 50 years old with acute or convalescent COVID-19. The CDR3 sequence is CASSSWDRSYGYTF. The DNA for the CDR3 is TGTGCCAGCAGCTCTTGGGACAGAAGTTATGGCTACACCTTC.